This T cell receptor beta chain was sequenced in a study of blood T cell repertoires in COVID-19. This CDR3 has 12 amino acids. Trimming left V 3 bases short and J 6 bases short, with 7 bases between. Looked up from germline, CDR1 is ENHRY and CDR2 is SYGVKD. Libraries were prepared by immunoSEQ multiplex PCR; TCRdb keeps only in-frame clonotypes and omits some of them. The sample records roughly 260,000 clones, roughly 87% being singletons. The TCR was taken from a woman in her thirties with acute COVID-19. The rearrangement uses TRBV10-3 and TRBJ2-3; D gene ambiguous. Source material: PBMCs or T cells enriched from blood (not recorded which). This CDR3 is CAISEEADTQYF. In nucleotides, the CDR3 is TGTGCCATCAGTGAAGAGGCGGATACGCAGTATTTT.